This is a list of T cell receptor beta chains from one sample in a study of CD8 T cells in ankylosing spondylitis. TCRdb called the 5' RACE reads again in MiXCR, with one record for every CDR3 protein. The sample includes under 850,000 distinct CDR3 sequences, under 20% seen only once; the top ten take about a fifth. Specimen: blood, either unsorted or a sorted T cell fraction (not recorded which). The source is a male donor with ankylosing spondylitis. Both conserved end residues are part of each CDR3. Fields, in order: V gene, D gene, clone size, J gene, CDR3 protein, CDR3 DNA. D genes are given only for firm matches. The listing skips clone size in some rows; elsewhere it reads once, few, many or a size class.

v_call: TRBV4-1; d_call: -; clone_size: -; j_call: TRBJ1-1; cdr3_aa: CASSQGSTDLNTEAFF; cdr3_nt: TGCGCCAGCAGCCAAGGATCGACAGACCTGAACACTGAAGCTTTCTTT
v_call: TRBV4-3; d_call: TRBD1; clone_size: few; j_call: TRBJ2-2; cdr3_aa: CASSRKGQGLTGELFF; cdr3_nt: TGCGCCAGCAGCCGGAAAGGACAGGGGCTCACCGGGGAGCTGTTTTTT
v_call: TRBV7-8; d_call: -; clone_size: few; j_call: TRBJ1-3; cdr3_aa: CASSLDGGAGNTIYF; cdr3_nt: TGTGCCAGCAGCTTAGACGGGGGTGCAGGAAACACCATATATTTT
v_call: TRBV18; d_call: -; clone_size: -; j_call: TRBJ2-3; cdr3_aa: CASSRGTGDTDTQYF; cdr3_nt: TGTGCCAGCTCACGGGGGACGGGGGACACAGATACGCAGTATTTT
v_call: TRBV4-3; d_call: -; clone_size: -; j_call: TRBJ2-2; cdr3_aa: CASSQLDIAETTGELFF; cdr3_nt: TGCGCCAGCAGCCAATTAGACATAGCGGAGACCACCGGGGAGCTGTTTTTT
v_call: TRBV9; d_call: -; clone_size: -; j_call: TRBJ1-3; cdr3_aa: CASSVADAPRTGNTIYF; cdr3_nt: TGTGCCAGCAGCGTAGCTGATGCTCCCCGGACCGGAAACACCATATATTTT
v_call: TRBV5-1; d_call: TRBD1; clone_size: many; j_call: TRBJ2-7; cdr3_aa: CASSSGQGTYEQYF; cdr3_nt: TGCGCCAGCAGCTCAGGACAGGGGACCTACGAGCAGTACTTC
v_call: TRBV12-3/TRBV12-4; d_call: TRBD2; clone_size: -; j_call: TRBJ2-3; cdr3_aa: CATRLAGGTDTQYF; cdr3_nt: TGTGCCACACGACTAGCGGGAGGGACAGATACGCAGTATTTT
v_call: TRBV27; d_call: TRBD1; clone_size: -; j_call: TRBJ1-2; cdr3_aa: CASSLSFGTGGFYGYTF; cdr3_nt: TGTGCCAGCAGTTTATCGTTCGGGACAGGGGGTTTTTATGGCTACACCTTC
v_call: TRBV6-6; d_call: -; clone_size: -; j_call: TRBJ2-7; cdr3_aa: CASSYGGPYEQYF; cdr3_nt: TGTGCCAGCAGTTACGGGGGGCCTTACGAGCAGTACTTC
v_call: TRBV9; d_call: -; clone_size: -; j_call: TRBJ2-5; cdr3_aa: CASSVGLKSGETQYF; cdr3_nt: TGTGCCAGCAGCGTAGGGCTGAAGTCGGGGGAGACCCAGTACTTC
v_call: TRBV10-3; d_call: -; clone_size: -; j_call: TRBJ1-3; cdr3_aa: CAISAGAGGNTIYF; cdr3_nt: TGTGCCATCAGCGCAGGAGCAGGTGGAAACACCATATATTTT
v_call: TRBV4-1; d_call: -; clone_size: -; j_call: TRBJ1-5; cdr3_aa: CASSQEVGHSNQPQHF; cdr3_nt: TGCGCCAGCAGCCAAGAGGTGGGCCATAGCAATCAGCCCCAGCATTTT
v_call: TRBV28; d_call: -; clone_size: -; j_call: TRBJ1-1; cdr3_aa: CASSLALKGAFF; cdr3_nt: TGTGCCAGCAGTTTGGCCCTAAAGGGCGCTTTCTTT
v_call: TRBV7-9; d_call: TRBD2; clone_size: -; j_call: TRBJ2-5; cdr3_aa: CASSISSGSSETQYF; cdr3_nt: TGTGCCAGCAGCATAAGTAGCGGGAGCTCAGAGACCCAGTACTTC
v_call: TRBV7-6; d_call: -; clone_size: few; j_call: TRBJ2-1; cdr3_aa: CASSSRGGTNEQFF; cdr3_nt: TGTGCCAGCAGCTCTAGGGGGGGGACAAATGAGCAGTTCTTC
v_call: TRBV7-8; d_call: -; clone_size: many; j_call: TRBJ2-3; cdr3_aa: CASSLGGAPTADTQYF; cdr3_nt: TGTGCCAGCAGCTTAGGAGGGGCCCCAACGGCAGATACGCAGTATTTT
v_call: TRBV20-1; d_call: -; clone_size: few; j_call: TRBJ2-5; cdr3_aa: CSAPGTVEETQYF; cdr3_nt: TGCAGTGCTCCCGGGACTGTTGAAGAGACCCAGTACTTC
v_call: TRBV20-1; d_call: TRBD2; clone_size: -; j_call: TRBJ2-7; cdr3_aa: CSAIPTSGIPYEQYF; cdr3_nt: TGCAGTGCTATCCCGACTAGCGGGATTCCCTACGAGCAGTACTTC
v_call: TRBV29-1; d_call: -; clone_size: -; j_call: TRBJ2-1; cdr3_aa: CSVEDVNRMSSYNEQFF; cdr3_nt: TGCAGCGTTGAAGATGTAAACAGAATGAGCTCCTACAATGAGCAGTTCTTC
v_call: TRBV20-1; d_call: -; clone_size: many; j_call: TRBJ1-5; cdr3_aa: CSASQWGEGQPQHF; cdr3_nt: TGCAGTGCTAGTCAGTGGGGGGAGGGTCAGCCCCAGCATTTT
v_call: TRBV29-1; d_call: -; clone_size: few; j_call: TRBJ2-2; cdr3_aa: CSARKEGANTGELFF; cdr3_nt: TGCAGCGCCAGGAAGGAAGGGGCGAACACCGGGGAGCTGTTTTTT
v_call: TRBV7-8; d_call: -; clone_size: few; j_call: TRBJ2-4; cdr3_aa: CASSLWESKNIQYF; cdr3_nt: TGTGCCAGCAGCTTATGGGAGTCCAAAAACATTCAGTACTTC
v_call: TRBV10-3; d_call: -; clone_size: many; j_call: TRBJ1-5; cdr3_aa: CAISESILGGAQPQHF; cdr3_nt: TGTGCCATCAGTGAGTCGATCTTAGGCGGAGCTCAGCCCCAGCATTTT
v_call: TRBV4-2; d_call: -; clone_size: few; j_call: TRBJ2-7; cdr3_aa: CASSQDGSSREQYF; cdr3_nt: TGTGCCAGCAGCCAAGACGGCTCTAGTCGGGAGCAGTACTTC
v_call: TRBV4-1; d_call: -; clone_size: many; j_call: TRBJ2-7; cdr3_aa: CASSQEWQGFAYEQYF; cdr3_nt: TGCGCCAGCAGCCAAGAGTGGCAGGGGTTCGCCTACGAGCAGTACTTC
v_call: TRBV28; d_call: TRBD2; clone_size: -; j_call: TRBJ2-1; cdr3_aa: CASSLLPSGVNEQFF; cdr3_nt: TGTGCCAGCAGTTTATTGCCTAGCGGGGTCAATGAGCAGTTCTTC
v_call: TRBV20-1; d_call: TRBD1; clone_size: -; j_call: TRBJ2-7; cdr3_aa: CSATFGTGPYEQYF; cdr3_nt: TGCAGTGCTACCTTCGGGACAGGGCCCTACGAGCAGTACTTC